This entry concerns a single T cell receptor (beta chain). Amplification of TCR alpha and beta CDR3 regions from RNA used iRepertoire nested multiplex PCR. Each CDR3 protein is one row after TCRdb ran MiXCR on the multiplex PCR reads. Of roughly 200,000 distinct CDR3 sequences in the sample, under 55% were seen once. This record belongs to a study of glioma-infiltrating T cells. Germline-derived CDR1 and CDR2 are SGHNT and YYREEE (reference sequence). This CDR3 is built from 15 residues. J was trimmed by 4 bases and V by 1 base; bases with no gene match: 4. V and J are TRBV5-4 and TRBJ2-1, with 8 bases fitting TRBD2. The TCR comes from a human donor with low-grade glioma or glioblastoma, undergoing nonglioma brain surgery, or in good health (not recorded which). The sequenced sample consisted of glioma tissue, nonneoplastic brain tissue, or PBMCs (not recorded which). This CDR3 is CASSLTGTSYNEQFF. The CDR3, as DNA: TGTGCCAGCAGCTTGACCGGGACTAGTTACAATGAGCAGTTCTTC.